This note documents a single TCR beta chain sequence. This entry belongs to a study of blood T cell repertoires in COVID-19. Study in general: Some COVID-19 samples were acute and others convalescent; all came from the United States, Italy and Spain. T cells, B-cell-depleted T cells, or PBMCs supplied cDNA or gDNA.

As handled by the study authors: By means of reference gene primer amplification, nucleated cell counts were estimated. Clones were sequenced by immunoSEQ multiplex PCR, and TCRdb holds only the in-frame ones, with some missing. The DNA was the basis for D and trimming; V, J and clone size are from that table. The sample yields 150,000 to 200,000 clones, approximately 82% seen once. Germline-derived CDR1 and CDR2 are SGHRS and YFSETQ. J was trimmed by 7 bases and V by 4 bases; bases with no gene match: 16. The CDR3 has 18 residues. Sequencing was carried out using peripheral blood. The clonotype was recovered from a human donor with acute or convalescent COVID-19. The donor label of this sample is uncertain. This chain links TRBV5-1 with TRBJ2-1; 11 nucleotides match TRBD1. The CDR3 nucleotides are TGCGCCAGCAGCCTTCGGGACAGGGGGTCCGGCGGATATAATGAGCAGTTCTTC. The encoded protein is CASSLRDRGSGGYNEQFF.